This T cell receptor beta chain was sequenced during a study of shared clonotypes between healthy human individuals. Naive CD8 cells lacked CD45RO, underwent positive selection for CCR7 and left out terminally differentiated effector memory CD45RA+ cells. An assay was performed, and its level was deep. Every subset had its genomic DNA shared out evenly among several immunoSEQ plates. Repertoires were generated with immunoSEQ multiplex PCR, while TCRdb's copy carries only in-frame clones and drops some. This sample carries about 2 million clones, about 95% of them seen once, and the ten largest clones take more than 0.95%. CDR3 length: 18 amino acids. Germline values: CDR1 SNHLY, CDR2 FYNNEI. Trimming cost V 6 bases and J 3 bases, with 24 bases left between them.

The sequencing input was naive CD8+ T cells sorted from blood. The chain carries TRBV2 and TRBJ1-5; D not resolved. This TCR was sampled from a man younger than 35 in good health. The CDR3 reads CASSHDARWVASNQPQHF. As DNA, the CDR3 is TGTGCCAGCAGCCACGACGCAAGGTGGGTAGCTTCCAATCAGCCCCAGCATTTT.